Presented here are 22 T cell receptor beta chains from one specimen sequenced in a study of early stage breast cancer tumors. The data were produced by immunoSEQ multiplex PCR, yet TCRdb's version contains in-frame clones alone and is incomplete. The sample yields approximately 19,000 clones, about 78% seen once. The sequencing input was blood. These receptors were taken from a person between 60 and 70 years old with breast cancer.

V usage is TRBV6-1 and J usage is TRBJ1-2, with 10 bases aligning to TRBD1. V was pared by 6 bases and J by 4 bases, with 5 bases of the junction left unmatched. The CDR3 extends over 14 amino acids. CDR1 and CDR2 from the germline V gene are MNHNS and SASEGT. Here the CDR3 reads CASRGTGAGYGYTF. The CDR3 DNA sequence: TGTGCCAGCAGAGGGACAGGGGCCGGCTATGGCTACACCTTC.

This clone was recorded only once. V and J are TRBV6-6 and TRBJ1-1; no reliable D call. CDR3 size: 12 residues. The V end lost 2 bases, the J end lost 3 bases, and 4 bases lay between the germline ends. Germline-derived CDR1 and CDR2 are MNHNY and SVGAGI (reference sequence). CDR3 DNA sequence: TGTGCCAGCAGTTACACGTACACTGAAGCTTTCTTT. As protein: CASSYTYTEAFF.

V and J are TRBV6-1 and TRBJ1-2; 7 positions agree with TRBD1. The ends lost 2 bases at V and 1 base at J; junction bases unmatched: 7. CDR3 length: 16 residues. CDR1 MNHNS and CDR2 SASEGT come from the germline V gene. Here the CDR3 DNA reads TGTGCCAGCAGTGAACTGGAAGGGGGCGGTAACTATGGCTACACCTTC. This translates into CASSELEGGGNYGYTF.

This clone was observed a single time. The chain is built from TRBV5-4 and TRBJ1-4; 7 nucleotides match TRBD1. This CDR3 is built from 15 residues. Trimming at V came to 4 bases and at J to 6 bases, leaving 9 bases not matched to a gene. CDR1 is SGHNT and CDR2 is YYREEE in the germline V gene (reference sequence). The CDR3 region has the DNA TGTGCCAGCAGCCCCGGGACAGAACCTCATGAAAAACTGTTTTTT. Residues: CASSPGTEPHEKLFF.

The V call is TRBV27, the J call TRBJ2-7; 9 bases agree with TRBD1. Unmatched junction bases numbered 4, after V lost 5 bases and J lost 2 bases. Germline lookup yields CDR1 MNHEY and CDR2 SMNVEV (reference sequence). The CDR3 has 14 residues. This CDR3 is CASSPGTGPYEQYF. The CDR3 bases are TGTGCCAGCAGTCCCGGGACAGGGCCCTACGAGCAGTACTTC.

The chain employs TRBV10-2 and TRBJ2-1; D is possibly TRBD2 (6 bases). Germline V gene sequence: CDR1 WSHSY, CDR2 SAAADI. This CDR3 comprises 15 residues. Trimming shortened V by 2 bases and J by 6 bases, and 14 bases separated the two germline ends. The DNA of the CDR3 is TGCGCCAGCAGTGAGACCGCGGGACTTACCAATGAGCAGTTCTTC. Protein product: CASSETAGLTNEQFF.

The chain links TRBV14 to TRBJ1-1; weak D call: TRBD1 (5 bases). This CDR3 comprises 16 residues. The germline V and J ends were trimmed by 0 bases and 3 bases, with 14 bases remaining between them. Per germline, CDR1 SGHDN and CDR2 FVKESK. CDR3 in DNA: TGTGCCAGCAGCCAAGAGTTATTGAGACAGTACACTGAAGCTTTCTTT. It codes for CASSQELLRQYTEAFF.

This clone was seen a few times. V usage is TRBV5-4 and J usage is TRBJ1-1; 8 nucleotides align to TRBD1. CDR3 length: 15 amino acids. CDR1 is SGHNT, CDR2 YYREEE, per germline (reference sequence). Germline trimming cut 0 bases from V and 1 base from J; bases unmatched to any gene: 2. This CDR3 is CASSLGGQGNTEAFF. CDR3 DNA sequence: TGTGCCAGCAGCTTGGGTGGACAGGGGAACACTGAAGCTTTCTTT.

The J gene is TRBJ2-4, the V gene TRBV6-1; D is unresolved. The CDR3 runs 13 residues. Trimming left V 8 bases short and J 0 bases short, with 8 bases between. Germline values: CDR1 MNHNS, CDR2 SASEGT. The CDR3 region is CASSIPAKNIQYF. CDR3 bases: TGTGCCAGCTCAATCCCAGCCAAAAACATTCAGTACTTC.

The chain couples TRBV9 to TRBJ2-1; D is perhaps TRBD1 (5 bases). Germline CDR1 is SGDLS and CDR2 is YYNGEE. V was trimmed by 3 bases and J by 0 bases, leaving 10 bases between them. CDR3 length: 15 amino acids. CDR3 coding DNA: TGTGCCAGCAGCGAGACAGAAACCTCCTACAATGAGCAGTTCTTC. This gives the protein CASSETETSYNEQFF.

This CDR3 is CASSLKRGEGTNEKLFF. CDR3 bases: TGTGCCAGCTCCCTAAAGAGGGGCGAAGGAACTAATGAAAAACTGTTTTTT. V and J are TRBV18 and TRBJ1-4; weak D call: TRBD1 (5 bases). The CDR3 is made up of 17 amino acids. Trimming pared 6 bases from V and 1 base from J, leaving 18 bases between. Germline CDR1 is KGHSH and CDR2 is LQKENI. Full variable domain (outside the CDR3, taken from reference TRBV18 and TRBJ1-4): NAGVMQNPRHLVRRRGQEARLRCSPMKGHSHVYWYRQLPEEGLKFMVYLQKENIIDESGMPKERFSAEFPKEGPSILRIQQVVRGDSAAYFCASSLKRGEGTNEKLFFGSGTQLSVL.

As regards this clone: This CDR3 is also generated by other DNA sequences in the sample. The rearrangement uses TRBV30 and TRBJ2-5, with TRBD1 as a possible D gene (5 bases). V was cut by 0 bases and J by 5 bases, with 7 bases left in between. This CDR3 contains 12 residues. Germline V CDR1 and CDR2: GTSNPN, SVGIG (reference sequence). The CDR3 sequence is CAWSVSGETQYF. The CDR3 DNA reads TGTGCCTGGAGTGTCTCAGGGGAGACCCAGTACTTC.

J is TRBJ2-5 and V is TRBV6-1; TRBD2 matches 10 bases. Germline V gene lookup returns CDR1 MNHNS and CDR2 SASEGT. J gave up 3 bases and V 7 bases, and 2 bases lay outside the gene matches. The CDR3 consists of 13 residues. CDR3 sequence: CASKGLAEETQYF. The CDR3 DNA reads as TGTGCCAGCAAAGGACTAGCGGAAGAGACCCAGTACTTC.

J is TRBJ2-1 and V is TRBV5-1, with D possibly TRBD1 on 7 matching bases. Trimming removed 2 bases at V and 7 bases at J, with 22 bases between. Germline values: CDR1 SGHRS, CDR2 YFSETQ. The CDR3 loop spans 17 amino acids. CDR3 coding DNA: TGCGCCAGCAGCTTTCGACAGGGAGGAGGATCGAAAAATGAGCAGTTCTTC. Translating gives CASSFRQGGGSKNEQFF.

This chain connects TRBV15 to TRBJ2-3; the D gene could be TRBD1 or TRBD2 (5 bases each). V lost 0 bases and J lost 4, with 23 bases in between. In germline, CDR1 is LNHNV, CDR2 YYDKDF (reference sequence). This CDR3 is built from 19 residues. The DNA of the CDR3 is TGTGCCACCAGCAGAGATGTGTGGGACCCGAGGCGAAGTGCAGATACGCAGTATTTT. Translating it yields CATSRDVWDPRRSADTQYF.

The chain has TRBV27 and TRBJ2-1; TRBD2 matches at 9 bases. V gave up 4 bases and J gave up 7 bases; unmatched junction bases: 5. The CDR3 length is 14 residues. Looked up from germline, CDR1 is MNHEY and CDR2 is SMNVEV (reference sequence). The CDR3: CASSYGTSWNEQFF. The CDR3 nucleotides are TGTGCCAGCAGTTACGGGACTAGCTGGAATGAGCAGTTCTTC.

This clone was detected a few times. The genes are TRBV4-1 and TRBJ1-3, with D possibly TRBD1 on 5 matching bases. V was clipped by 1 base and J by 0 bases, with 13 bases between them. CDR1 MGHRA and CDR2 YSYEKL come from the germline V gene. This CDR3 spans 17 amino acids. This chain's CDR3 is CASSQGPTGNSGNTIYF. DNA of the CDR3: TGCGCCAGCAGCCAAGGTCCCACAGGCAACTCTGGAAACACCATATATTTT.

V usage is TRBV27 and J usage is TRBJ1-3, with D possibly matching TRBD1 (5 bases). This CDR3 is built from 15 residues. The V gene's germline CDR1 is MNHEY and CDR2 SMNVEV (reference sequence). The V end lost 1 base, the J end lost 0 bases, and 7 bases lay between the germline ends. The DNA for the CDR3 is TGTGCCAGCAGTTTATGGGGGGGCTCTGGAAACACCATATATTTT. It encodes CASSLWGGSGNTIYF.

The V call is TRBV5-1, the J call TRBJ1-4; D uncertain. The CDR3 covers 15 residues. Germline V gives CDR1 SGHRS, CDR2 YFSETQ. Deletions cut 3 bases from V and 4 bases from J, with 13 bases between. This chain's CDR3 is CASSSTRQNNEKLFF. The CDR3 region has the DNA TGCGCCAGCAGCTCCACGAGGCAGAATAATGAAAAACTGTTTTTT.

This chain joins TRBV10-2 and TRBJ2-1; 13 bases line up with TRBD2. The V gene's germline CDR1 is WSHSY and CDR2 SAAADI. The ends lost 3 bases at V and 10 bases at J; junction bases unmatched: 12. This CDR3 region has 17 residues. The CDR3 nucleotides are TGCGCCAGCAGTGAATCCGGGACTAGCGGGGCGGCCAGGGAGCAGTTCTTC. It specifies CASSESGTSGAAREQFF.

The chain links TRBV14 to TRBJ2-2; no definite D call. CDR1 and CDR2 from the germline V gene are SGHDN and FVKESK. CDR3 length: 13 amino acids. Trimming pared 1 base from V and 0 bases from J, leaving 0 bases between. DNA for the CDR3: TGTGCCAGCAGCCAAGCGAACACCGGGGAGCTGTTTTTT. This codes for CASSQANTGELFF.

The chain combines TRBV2 with TRBJ2-7; 8 nucleotides match TRBD1. CDR3 size: 13 residues. Germline CDR1 and CDR2: SNHLY and FYNNEI. Trimming took 7 bases from V and 3 from J; bases not matched to a gene: 5. Here the CDR3 reads CASTGQASYEQYF. The CDR3 DNA reads as TGTGCCAGCACGGGACAGGCTAGCTACGAGCAGTACTTC.